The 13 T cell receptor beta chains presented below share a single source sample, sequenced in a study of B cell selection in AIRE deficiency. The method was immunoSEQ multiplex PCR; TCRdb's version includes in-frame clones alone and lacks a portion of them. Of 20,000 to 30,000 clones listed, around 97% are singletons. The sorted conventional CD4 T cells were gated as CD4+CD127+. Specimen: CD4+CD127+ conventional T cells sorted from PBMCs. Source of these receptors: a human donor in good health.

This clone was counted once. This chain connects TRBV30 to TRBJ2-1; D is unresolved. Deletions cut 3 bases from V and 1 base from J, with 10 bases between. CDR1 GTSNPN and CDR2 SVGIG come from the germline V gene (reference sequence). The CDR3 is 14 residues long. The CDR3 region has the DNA TGTGCCTGGAGAAAGAAGGGTTCCTACAATGAGCAGTTCTTC. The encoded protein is CAWRKKGSYNEQFF. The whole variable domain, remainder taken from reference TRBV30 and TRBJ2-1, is SQTIHQWPATLVQPVGSPLSLECTVEGTSNPNLYWYRQAAGRGLQLLFYSVGIGQISSEVPQNLSASRPQDRQFILSSKKLLLSDSGFYLCAWRKKGSYNEQFFGPGTRLTVL.

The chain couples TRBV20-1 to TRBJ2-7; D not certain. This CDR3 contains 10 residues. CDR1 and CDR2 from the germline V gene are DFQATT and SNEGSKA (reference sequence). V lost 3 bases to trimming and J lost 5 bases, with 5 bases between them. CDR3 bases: TGCAGTGCTAGGCAGGACGAGCAGTACTTC. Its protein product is CSARQDEQYF.

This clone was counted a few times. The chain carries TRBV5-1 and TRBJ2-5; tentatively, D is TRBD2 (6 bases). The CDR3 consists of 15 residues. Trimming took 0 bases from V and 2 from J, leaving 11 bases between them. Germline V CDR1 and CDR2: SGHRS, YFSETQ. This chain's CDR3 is CASSLGRGGQETQYF. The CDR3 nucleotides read TGCGCCAGCAGCTTGGGACGGGGAGGACAAGAGACCCAGTACTTC.

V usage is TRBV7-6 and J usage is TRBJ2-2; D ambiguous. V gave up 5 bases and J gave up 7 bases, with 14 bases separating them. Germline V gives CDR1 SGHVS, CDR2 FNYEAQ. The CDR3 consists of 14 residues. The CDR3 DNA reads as TGTGCCAGCAGCCAGTCCGGCCCGAACGGGGAGCTGTTTTTT. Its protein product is CASSQSGPNGELFF.

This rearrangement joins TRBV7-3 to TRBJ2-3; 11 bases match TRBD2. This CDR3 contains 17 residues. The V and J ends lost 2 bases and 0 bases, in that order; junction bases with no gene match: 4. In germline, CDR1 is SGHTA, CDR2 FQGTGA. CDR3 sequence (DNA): TGTGCCAGCAGCTTACGACTAGCGGGAACTAGCACAGATACGCAGTATTTT. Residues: CASSLRLAGTSTDTQYF.

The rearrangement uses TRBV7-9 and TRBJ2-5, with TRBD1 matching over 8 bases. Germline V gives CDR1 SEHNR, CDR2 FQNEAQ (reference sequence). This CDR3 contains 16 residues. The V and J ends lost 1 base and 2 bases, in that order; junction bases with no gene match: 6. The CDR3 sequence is CASSLVGQEGQETQYF. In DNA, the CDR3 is TGTGCCAGCAGCTTAGTGGGACAGGAGGGTCAAGAGACCCAGTACTTC.

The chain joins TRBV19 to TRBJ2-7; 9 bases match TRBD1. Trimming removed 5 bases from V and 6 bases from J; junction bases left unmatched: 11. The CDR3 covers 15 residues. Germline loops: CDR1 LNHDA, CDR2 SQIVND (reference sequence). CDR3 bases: TGTGCCAGTAGTTCCCCGGGGGACAGGGTTTCCGAGCAGTACTTC. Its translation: CASSSPGDRVSEQYF. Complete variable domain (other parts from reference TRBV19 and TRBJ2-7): DGGITQSPKYLFRKEGQNVTLSCEQNLNHDAMYWYRQDPGQGLRLIYYSQIVNDFQKGDIAEGYSVSREKKESFPLTVTSAQKNPTAFYLCASSSPGDRVSEQYFGPGTRLTVT.

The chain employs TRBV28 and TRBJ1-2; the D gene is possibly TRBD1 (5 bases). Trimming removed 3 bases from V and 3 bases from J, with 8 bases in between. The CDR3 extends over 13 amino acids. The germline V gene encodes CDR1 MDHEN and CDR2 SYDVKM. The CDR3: CASSLGDYYGYTF. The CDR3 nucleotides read TGTGCCAGCAGTTTGGGGGACTACTATGGCTACACCTTC.

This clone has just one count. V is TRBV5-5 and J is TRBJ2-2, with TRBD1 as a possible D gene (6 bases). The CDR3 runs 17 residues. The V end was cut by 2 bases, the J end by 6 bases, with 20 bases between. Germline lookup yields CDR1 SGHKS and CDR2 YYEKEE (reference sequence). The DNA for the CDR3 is TGTGCCAGCAGCTTACGACATGGGGACATTCTTCCCGGGGAGCTGTTTTTT. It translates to CASSLRHGDILPGELFF.

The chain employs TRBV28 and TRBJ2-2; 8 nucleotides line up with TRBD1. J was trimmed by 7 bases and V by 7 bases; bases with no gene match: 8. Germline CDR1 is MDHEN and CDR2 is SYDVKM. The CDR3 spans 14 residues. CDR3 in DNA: TGTGCCAGCACCAATCCAGGGGGCCACGGGGAGCTGTTTTTT. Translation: CASTNPGGHGELFF.

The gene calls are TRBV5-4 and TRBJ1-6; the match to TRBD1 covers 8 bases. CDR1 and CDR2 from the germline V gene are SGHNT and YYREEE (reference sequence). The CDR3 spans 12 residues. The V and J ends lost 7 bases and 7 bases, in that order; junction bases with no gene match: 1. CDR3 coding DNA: TGTGCCAGCCGACAGGGGAATTCACCCCTCCACTTT. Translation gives CASRQGNSPLHF. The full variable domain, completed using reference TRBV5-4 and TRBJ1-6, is ETGVTQSPTHLIKTRGQQVTLRCSSQSGHNTVSWYQQALGQGPQFIFQYYREEENGRGNFPPRFSGLQFPNYSSELNVNALELDDSALYLCASRQGNSPLHFGNGTRLTVT.

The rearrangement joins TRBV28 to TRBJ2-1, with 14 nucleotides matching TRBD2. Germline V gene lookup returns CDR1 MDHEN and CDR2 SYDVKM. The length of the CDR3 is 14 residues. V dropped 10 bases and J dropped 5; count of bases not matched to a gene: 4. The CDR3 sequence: CAIRLAGGNNEQFF. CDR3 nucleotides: TGTGCCATACGACTAGCGGGAGGGAACAATGAGCAGTTCTTC.

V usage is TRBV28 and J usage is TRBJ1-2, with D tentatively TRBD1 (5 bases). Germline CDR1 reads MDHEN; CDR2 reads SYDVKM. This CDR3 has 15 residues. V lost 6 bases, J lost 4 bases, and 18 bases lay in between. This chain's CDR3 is CASSPTPGHRYGYTF. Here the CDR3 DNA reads TGTGCCAGCAGCCCTACCCCAGGGCACCGCTATGGCTACACCTTC.